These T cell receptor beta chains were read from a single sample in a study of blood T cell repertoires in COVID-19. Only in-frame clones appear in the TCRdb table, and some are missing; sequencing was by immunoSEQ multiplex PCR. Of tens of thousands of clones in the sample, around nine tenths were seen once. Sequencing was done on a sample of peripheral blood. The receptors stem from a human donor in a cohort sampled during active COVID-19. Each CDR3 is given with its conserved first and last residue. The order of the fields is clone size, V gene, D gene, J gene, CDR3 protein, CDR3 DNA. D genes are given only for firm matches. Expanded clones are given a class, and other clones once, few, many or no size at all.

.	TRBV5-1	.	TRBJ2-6	CASSFTSDSPKANVLTF	TGCGCCAGCAGCTTCACTTCCGACAGCCCAAAGGCCAACGTCCTGACTTTC
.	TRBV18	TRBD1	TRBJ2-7	CASSQIRGLVYEQYF	TGTGCCAGCTCACAGATCAGGGGGCTGGTTTACGAGCAGTACTTC
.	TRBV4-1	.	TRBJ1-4	CASSQQGSRANEKLFF	TGCGCCAGCAGCCAACAGGGAAGCAGGGCTAATGAAAAACTGTTTTTT
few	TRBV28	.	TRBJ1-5	CASRGQISNQPQHF	TGTGCCAGCAGAGGACAGATTAGCAATCAGCCCCAGCATTTT
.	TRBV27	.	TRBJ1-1	CASSPTRGTEAFF	TGTGCCAGCAGTCCGACTAGGGGCACTGAAGCTTTCTTT
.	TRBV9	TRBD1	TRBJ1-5	CASSEGGAGGSNQPQHF	TGTGCCAGCAGCGAGGGTGGGGCAGGGGGTAGCAATCAGCCCCAGCATTTT
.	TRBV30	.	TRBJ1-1	CAWSGAGQAFF	TGTGCCTGGAGTGGGGCAGGGCAAGCTTTCTTT
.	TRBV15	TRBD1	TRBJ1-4	CATHRGQGNNEKLFF	TGTGCCACCCACCGGGGACAGGGGAATAATGAAAAACTGTTTTTT
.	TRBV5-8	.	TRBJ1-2	CASSPGSGAGYGYTF	TGTGCCAGCAGTCCCGGGTCAGGGGCCGGCTATGGCTACACCTTC
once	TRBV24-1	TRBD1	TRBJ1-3	CATSAWGTGSNGNTIYF	TGTGCCACCAGTGCCTGGGGGACAGGGAGCAACGGAAACACCATATATTTT
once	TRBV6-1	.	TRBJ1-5	CASSEQEEQPQHF	TGTGCCAGCAGTGAACAGGAAGAACAGCCCCAGCATTTT
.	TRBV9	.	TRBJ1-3	CASSAFGNTIYF	TGTGCCAGCAGCGCCTTTGGAAACACCATATATTTT
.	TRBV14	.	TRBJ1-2	CASSNRGSYGYTF	TGTGCCAGCAGCAACCGGGGGTCCTATGGCTACACCTTC
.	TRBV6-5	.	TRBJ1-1	CASTAGTGKEAFF	TGTGCCAGCACCGCGGGGACGGGAAAAGAAGCTTTCTTT
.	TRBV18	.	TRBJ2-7	CASSPSGSDEQYF	TGTGCCAGCTCACCGTCAGGGTCGGACGAGCAGTACTTC
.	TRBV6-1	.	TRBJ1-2	CASSEVGHNYGYTF	TGTGCCAGCAGTGAAGTCGGACACAACTATGGCTACACCTTC
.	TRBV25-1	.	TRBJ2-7	CASSDSTLYEQYF	TGTGCCAGCAGTGATTCCACCCTATACGAGCAGTACTTC
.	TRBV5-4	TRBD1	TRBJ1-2	CASSLGDSHGYTF	TGTGCCAGCAGCTTGGGGGACAGTCATGGCTACACCTTC
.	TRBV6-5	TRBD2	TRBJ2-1	CASSYGGAGRHNEQFF	TGTGCCAGCAGTTACGGTGGAGCGGGGCGACACAATGAGCAGTTCTTC
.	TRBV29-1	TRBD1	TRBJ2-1	CSADRGGEGQFF	TGCAGCGCGGACAGGGGGGGCGAGGGGCAGTTCTTC
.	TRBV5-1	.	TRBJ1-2	CASSSWEGRDANYGYTF	TGCGCCAGCAGCTCATGGGAGGGGCGTGATGCTAACTATGGCTACACCTTC
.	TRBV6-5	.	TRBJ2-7	CASSFTGMVGEQYF	TGTGCCAGCAGTTTTACAGGGATGGTGGGCGAGCAGTACTTC
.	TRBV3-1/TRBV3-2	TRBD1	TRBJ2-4	CASSPSLTGKNIQYF	TGTGCCAGCAGCCCATCGTTGACAGGGAAAAACATTCAGTACTTC
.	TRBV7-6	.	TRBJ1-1	CASSLATTGQSYTEAFF	TGTGCCAGCAGCTTAGCGACAACTGGACAGAGCTACACTGAAGCTTTCTTT
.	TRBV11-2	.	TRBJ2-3	CASSLQPADTQYF	TGTGCCAGCAGCTTACAACCCGCGGATACGCAGTATTTT
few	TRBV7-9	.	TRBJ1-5	CASSSTGTSGQPQHF	TGTGCCAGCAGCTCGACTGGAACCTCGGGGCAGCCCCAGCATTTT
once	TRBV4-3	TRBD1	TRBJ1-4	CASSQPGQGREKLFF	TGCGCCAGCAGCCAGCCGGGACAGGGTAGGGAAAAACTGTTTTTT
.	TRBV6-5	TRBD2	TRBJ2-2	CASSRTSGHTGELFF	TGTGCCAGCAGTCGGACTAGCGGCCACACCGGGGAGCTGTTTTTT
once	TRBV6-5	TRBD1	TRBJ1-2	CASMRDRGPSYGYTF	TGTGCCAGCATGCGGGACAGGGGCCCTAGCTATGGCTACACCTTC
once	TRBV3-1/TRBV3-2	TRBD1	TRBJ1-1	CASSTGQGRTEAFF	TGTGCCAGCAGCACGGGACAGGGGCGCACTGAAGCTTTCTTT
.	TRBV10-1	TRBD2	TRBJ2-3	CASSDRTSGGTDTQYF	TGCGCCAGCAGTGATAGGACTAGCGGGGGGACGGATACGCAGTATTTT
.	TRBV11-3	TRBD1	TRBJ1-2	CASSPGQGAPGGYTF	TGTGCCAGCAGCCCGGGACAGGGGGCGCCGGGTGGCTACACCTTC
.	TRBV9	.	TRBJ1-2	CASSVGEYYGYTF	TGTGCCAGCAGCGTAGGAGAGTACTATGGCTACACCTTC
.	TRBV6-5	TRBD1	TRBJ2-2	CASSSDRGPYTGELFF	TGTGCCAGCAGTTCCGACAGGGGGCCGTACACCGGGGAGCTGTTTTTT
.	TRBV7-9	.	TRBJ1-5	CASSSWAEGQPQHF	TGTGCCAGCAGCTCGTGGGCCGAGGGACAGCCCCAGCATTTT
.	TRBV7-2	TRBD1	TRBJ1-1	CASSPQGDTEAFF	TGTGCCAGCAGCCCCCAGGGGGACACTGAAGCTTTCTTT
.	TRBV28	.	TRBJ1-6	CASSPDRRPNNSPLHF	TGTGCCAGCAGCCCCGACAGGAGGCCGAATAATTCACCCCTCCACTTT
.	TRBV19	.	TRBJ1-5	CASEGNSYSNQPQHF	TGTGCCAGTGAGGGAAACTCTTATAGCAATCAGCCCCAGCATTTT
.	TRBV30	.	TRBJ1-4	CAWTPGRGNEKLFF	TGTGCTTGGACCCCCGGGAGGGGCAATGAAAAACTGTTTTTT
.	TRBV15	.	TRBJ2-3	CATSTFGVTDTQYF	TGTGCCACCAGCACATTCGGGGTCACAGATACGCAGTATTTT
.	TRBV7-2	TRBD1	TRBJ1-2	CASSLWTGGYGYTF	TGTGCCAGCAGCCTCTGGACAGGGGGCTATGGCTACACCTTC
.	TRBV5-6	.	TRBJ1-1	CASSFLSPAARLTEAFF	TGTGCCAGCAGCTTCTTGAGCCCGGCTGCTCGACTCACTGAAGCTTTCTTT
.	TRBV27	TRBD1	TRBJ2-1	CASSPHRQGGYNEQFF	TGTGCCAGCAGTCCCCATCGACAGGGGGGATACAATGAGCAGTTCTTC
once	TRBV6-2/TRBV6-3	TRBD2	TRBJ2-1	CASSRRGGSYNEQFF	TGTGCCAGCAGTCGACGGGGGGGATCCTACAATGAGCAGTTCTTC
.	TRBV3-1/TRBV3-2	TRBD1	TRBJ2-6	CASSQGPCGQGESGANVLTF	TGTGCCAGCAGCCAAGGCCCGTGTGGACAGGGTGAGTCTGGGGCCAACGTCCTGACTTTC
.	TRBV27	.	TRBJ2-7	CASSLGLPRSYEQYF	TGTGCCAGCAGTTTAGGACTGCCTCGCTCCTACGAGCAGTACTTC
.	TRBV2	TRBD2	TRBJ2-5	CASSEPQRGLQETQYF	TGTGCCAGCAGTGAACCTCAGCGGGGGTTACAAGAGACCCAGTACTTC
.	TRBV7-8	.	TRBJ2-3	CASSQGSSTDTQYF	TGTGCCAGCAGCCAGGGGTCTAGCACAGATACGCAGTATTTT
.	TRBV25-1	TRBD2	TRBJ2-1	CASSELRLAGGHEQFF	TGTGCCAGCAGTGAATTAAGACTAGCGGGGGGGCATGAGCAGTTCTTC